Below are 31 T cell receptor beta chains sequenced from a single sample in a study of shared clonotypes between healthy human individuals. Assay used: immunoSEQ multiplex PCR; TCRdb lists only in-frame clones, some missing. The table shows some 1 million clones, with around four fifths occurring only once. The sample taken for sequencing was memory CD4+ T cells sorted from blood. Subset given: CD45RA-negative fraction. These receptors were obtained from a man aged 18 to 30 in good health.

This chain uses TRBV10-3 with TRBJ2-7; 8 bases agree with TRBD1. J gave up 3 bases and V 10 bases, and 5 bases lay outside the gene matches. CDR1 and CDR2 (germline): ENHRY, SYGVKD. The CDR3 length is 12 residues. For the CDR3, the DNA is TGTGCCACCGGACAGGGCAGCTACGAGCAGTACTTC. This codes for CATGQGSYEQYF.

The chain carries TRBV5-5 and TRBJ2-7; TRBD1 or TRBD2 may be the D gene (6 bases each). Germline lookup yields CDR1 SGHKS and CDR2 YYEKEE (reference sequence). The CDR3 runs 18 residues. The V end was cut by 2 bases, the J end by 0 bases, with 21 bases between. The CDR3 is CASSFEQGGFWGSYEQYF. The CDR3 DNA reads TGTGCCAGCAGCTTTGAACAGGGAGGATTCTGGGGCTCCTACGAGCAGTACTTC.

This chain connects TRBV2 to TRBJ2-3; TRBD1 is a possible D gene (5 bases). The CDR3 totals 15 residues. The V end lost 8 bases, the J end lost 5 bases, and 20 bases lay between the germline ends. The germline V gene encodes CDR1 SNHLY and CDR2 FYNNEI. This chain's CDR3 is CASPSGAIVGDTQYF. In nucleotides, the CDR3 is TGTGCCAGCCCTTCTGGGGCGATCGTTGGAGATACGCAGTATTTT.

The rearrangement joins TRBV4-1 to TRBJ2-3; maybe TRBD2 (7 bases). Per germline, CDR1 MGHRA and CDR2 YSYEKL. V lost 5 bases and J lost 4, with 16 bases in between. The CDR3 is 15 amino acids. In DNA, the CDR3 is TGCGCCAGCAGCGGGGGGGCGGGGGTTTCAGATACGCAGTATTTT. Translation gives CASSGGAGVSDTQYF.

This clone has only a few counts. The chain couples TRBV11-2 to TRBJ2-5; D is possibly TRBD2 (6 bases). The CDR3 length is 15 residues. CDR1 SGHAT and CDR2 FQNNGV come from the germline V gene. Trimming shortened V by 5 bases and J by 2 bases, and 15 bases separated the two germline ends. The CDR3 protein is CASSPRLDPQETQYF. Here the CDR3 DNA reads TGTGCCAGCAGCCCTCGACTAGACCCTCAAGAGACCCAGTACTTC.

This chain links TRBV7-6 with TRBJ2-1, with TRBD1 matching over 10 bases. This CDR3 spans 15 amino acids. Germline CDR1 and CDR2: SGHVS and FNYEAQ. Trimming at V came to 4 bases and at J to 6 bases, leaving 6 bases not matched to a gene. The CDR3 reads CASSSGTGATNEQFF. CDR3 nucleotides: TGTGCCAGCAGCTCCGGGACAGGGGCCACCAATGAGCAGTTCTTC.

The chain employs TRBV7-2 and TRBJ1-2; TRBD1 might be the D (5 bases). This CDR3 spans 14 amino acids. Germline V gene lookup returns CDR1 SGHTA and CDR2 FQGNSA. Trimming shortened V by 5 bases and J by 4 bases, and 14 bases separated the two germline ends. The CDR3 nucleotides read TGTGCCAGCAGCCCCCCGGGGGGAGGCTATGGCTACACCTTC. The encoded protein is CASSPPGGGYGYTF.

This rearrangement joins TRBV6-5 to TRBJ2-3; no definite D call. This CDR3 has 13 residues. V lost 6 bases, J lost 5 bases, and 12 bases lay in between. The germline CDR1 and CDR2 sequences are MNHEY and SVGAGI. The CDR3 DNA sequence: TGTGCCAGCAGCCCGACGTTAGGAGATACGCAGTATTTT. Translated: CASSPTLGDTQYF.

The chain combines TRBV30 with TRBJ2-7; TRBD2 is a possible D gene (5 bases). V shed 0 bases and J shed 2 bases, with 11 bases lying between them. This CDR3 has 14 amino acids. Germline CDR1 is GTSNPN and CDR2 is SVGIG (reference sequence). CDR3 sequence: CAWSVGGSTYEQYF. The CDR3 coding sequence is TGTGCCTGGAGTGTTGGCGGGTCTACCTACGAGCAGTACTTC.

The sample holds a few counts of this clone. The chain links TRBV19 to TRBJ1-1; D remains unclear. The CDR3 spans 13 residues. The V gene lost 5 bases and the J gene lost 1 base, with 8 bases spanning the gap. Germline V lookup: CDR1 LNHDA, CDR2 SQIVND (reference sequence). Written as DNA, the CDR3 is TGTGCCAGTAGTCGGACCAAGAACACTGAAGCTTTCTTT. This codes for CASSRTKNTEAFF.

CDR3 nucleotides: TGCGCCAGCAGCTCCCAGGGACCGAGCAACGAGCAGTACTTC. Encoded protein: CASSSQGPSNEQYF. V is TRBV5-1 and J is TRBJ2-7, with D possibly called TRBD1 or TRBD2 (5 bases each). Germline V gene lookup returns CDR1 SGHRS and CDR2 YFSETQ. The V gene lost 3 bases and the J gene lost 5 bases, with 15 bases spanning the gap. This CDR3 is built from 14 residues.

This clone was detected a few times. The chain is built from TRBV5-1 and TRBJ2-7, with TRBD2 identical over 7 bases. CDR3 length: 14 residues. Unmatched junction bases numbered 7, after V lost 4 bases and J lost 3 bases. Germline CDR1 SGHRS, CDR2 YFSETQ. CDR3: CASSAGDYLYEQYF. In DNA, the CDR3 is TGCGCCAGCAGCGCCGGGGACTACCTCTACGAGCAGTACTTC.

There are many counts of this clone. At one end the junction does not follow the germline gene, possibly because of a read error. Additional DNA sequences in this sample encode the identical CDR3. The chain links TRBV11-2 to TRBJ2-5; the D call may be TRBD1 or TRBD2 (5 bases each). Germline-derived CDR1 and CDR2 are SGHAT and FQNNGV. This CDR3 contains 15 residues. The CDR3 is CASSLGRDPQETQYF. DNA of the CDR3: TGTGCCAGCAGTTTAGGTCGGGACCCCCAAGAGACCCAGTACTTC.

This chain's CDR3 is CASSKTSGGAGEQFF. CDR3 DNA sequence: TGTGCCAGCAGCAAAACTAGCGGGGGGGCCGGTGAGCAGTTCTTC. The V gene is TRBV11-1, the J gene TRBJ2-1; 13 bases fit TRBD2. This CDR3 is built from 15 residues. The V segment lost 5 bases and the J segment 9 bases; nucleotides outside the gene matches: 7. Germline V gene data show CDR1 as SGHAT and CDR2 as FQDESV (reference sequence).

The rearrangement joins TRBV18 to TRBJ1-1; 8 nucleotides align to TRBD1. The CDR3 is 14 amino acids. V shed 3 bases, J shed 5 bases, and the junction held 5 bases outside the gene matches. Germline CDR1 is KGHSH and CDR2 is LQKENI. CDR3 DNA sequence: TGTGCCAGCTCACCCACAGGGGGGAGGACTGAAGCTTTCTTT. Translated, it gives CASSPTGGRTEAFF. The entire variable domain, with the rest obtained from reference TRBV18 and TRBJ1-1, is as follows: NAGVMQNPRHLVRRRGQEARLRCSPMKGHSHVYWYRQLPEEGLKFMVYLQKENIIDESGMPKERFSAEFPKEGPSILRIQQVVRGDSAAYFCASSPTGGRTEAFFGQGTRLTVV.

This chain joins TRBV5-1 and TRBJ2-2; D gene ambiguous. Germline V gives CDR1 SGHRS, CDR2 YFSETQ. Deletions cut 4 bases from V and 0 bases from J, with 13 bases between. This CDR3 is built from 16 residues. The CDR3 DNA follows: TGCGCCAGCAGCCGCCTAAGCCCGACGAACACCGGGGAGCTGTTTTTT. This codes for CASSRLSPTNTGELFF. Variable domain in full (rest from reference TRBV5-1 and TRBJ2-2): KAGVTQTPRYLIKTRGQQVTLSCSPISGHRSVSWYQQTPGQGLQFLFEYFSETQRNKGNFPGRFSGRQFSNSRSEMNVSTLELGDSALYLCASSRLSPTNTGELFFGEGSRLTVL.

The V call is TRBV5-4, the J call TRBJ2-1; 8 bases fit TRBD2. Germline V lookup: CDR1 SGHNT, CDR2 YYREEE (reference sequence). J was trimmed by 4 bases and V by 7 bases; bases with no gene match: 10. CDR3 size: 15 residues. The CDR3 sequence is CASFHGGGYYNEQFF. CDR3 DNA sequence: TGTGCCAGCTTCCACGGCGGGGGGTATTACAATGAGCAGTTCTTC.

V usage is TRBV10-3 and J usage is TRBJ2-3, with TRBD2 matching 10 bases. The trim removed 10 bases at V and 5 bases at J, leaving 9 bases unmatched. The CDR3 consists of 14 residues. Looked up from germline, CDR1 is ENHRY and CDR2 is SYGVKD. CDR3 residues: CATQGAGGRDTQYF. DNA of the CDR3: TGTGCCACTCAAGGAGCGGGGGGGCGAGATACGCAGTATTTT.

This chain uses TRBV19 with TRBJ1-1; 7 nucleotides align to TRBD1. Germline values: CDR1 LNHDA, CDR2 SQIVND (reference sequence). V trimming: 7 bases; J trimming: 2 bases; junction bases outside the gene matches: 7. This CDR3 spans 14 amino acids. CDR3 nucleotide sequence: TGTGCCAGTACCATCGGACAGGCTAACACTGAAGCTTTCTTT. It specifies CASTIGQANTEAFF.

The J gene is TRBJ1-4, the V gene TRBV30, with D possibly matching TRBD1 (6 bases). Germline CDR1 GTSNPN, CDR2 SVGIG (reference sequence). CDR3 size: 13 residues. V lost 1 base to trimming and J lost 10 bases, with 13 bases between them. The CDR3 coding sequence is TGTGCCTGGAGTGCCCTCGGGGGGCGAAAACTGTTTTTT. Residues: CAWSALGGRKLFF.

This rearrangement joins TRBV9 to TRBJ1-2, with D tentatively TRBD1 (6 bases). The germline CDR1 and CDR2 sequences are SGDLS and YYNGEE. The ends were cut back, 0 bases at V and 2 bases at J, with 11 bases in the middle. CDR3 length equals 15 residues. The CDR3 DNA reads as TGTGCCAGCAGCGTAGGACGGCAGGGGAACTATGGCTACACCTTC. It encodes CASSVGRQGNYGYTF.

A few counts support this clone. This chain's CDR3 is CASSQPKGGYGYTF. As DNA, the CDR3 is TGCGCCAGCAGCCAACCGAAGGGGGGATATGGCTACACCTTC. This rearrangement joins TRBV4-1 to TRBJ1-2; a possible D gene is TRBD1 (6 bases). The CDR3 runs to 14 residues. From germline, CDR1 is MGHRA and CDR2 YSYEKL. Trimming pared 2 bases from V and 5 bases from J, leaving 12 bases between.

The J gene is TRBJ1-2, the V gene TRBV6-1, with D hard to call. Germline CDR1 reads MNHNS; CDR2 reads SASEGT. The CDR3 sequence is 15 residues long. V lost 6 bases to trimming and J lost 3 bases, with 17 bases between them. CDR3 sequence reads: CASRTPEQEYYGYTF. The DNA of the CDR3 is TGTGCCAGCAGGACGCCAGAACAAGAATACTATGGCTACACCTTC.

V usage is TRBV7-6 and J usage is TRBJ2-2; 7 nucleotides line up with TRBD1. Germline trimming cut 5 bases from V and 5 bases from J; bases unmatched to any gene: 2. The germline V gene encodes CDR1 SGHVS and CDR2 FNYEAQ. This CDR3 has 13 residues. The DNA of the CDR3 is TGTGCCAGCAGCGTACAGGGGACCGGGGAGCTGTTTTTT. Its protein is CASSVQGTGELFF.

Comment on this clone: Additional DNA sequences in this sample encode the identical CDR3. This chain uses TRBV4-3 with TRBJ1-5; perhaps TRBD1 as D (6 bases). CDR1 and CDR2 (germline): LGHNA, YSLEER. The V end lost 0 bases, the J end lost 1 base, and 7 bases lay between the germline ends. The CDR3 runs to 15 residues. DNA for the CDR3: TGCGCCAGCAGCCAAGACAGGGGAAGCAATCAGCCCCAGCATTTT. Its translation is CASSQDRGSNQPQHF.

The chain recombines TRBV6-6 with TRBJ2-2; D remains unclear. Between the trimmed V and J ends, which lost 5 bases and 5 bases, there was a span of 6 bases. CDR3 length: 12 residues. Germline V gene lookup returns CDR1 MNHNY and CDR2 SVGAGI (reference sequence). Here the CDR3 reads CASSTPTGELFF. CDR3 DNA: TGTGCCAGCAGTACACCTACCGGGGAGCTGTTTTTT.

Comments on this clone: At one boundary the junction diverges from the germline segment, which might be a read error. The chain uses TRBV6-6 and TRBJ1-1; D may be TRBD1 (6 bases). CDR1 and CDR2 from the germline V gene are MNHNY and SVGAGI (reference sequence). This CDR3 is 15 amino acids long. CDR3 loop: CASSYIQGLKTEAFF. CDR3 nucleotides: TGTGCCAGCAGTTATATCCAGGGGTTGAAAACTGAAGCTTTCTTT.

This clone was picked up a small number of times. The chain uses TRBV10-1 and TRBJ2-4; TRBD1 matches 9 bases. V shed 4 bases, J shed 1 base, and the junction held 2 bases outside the gene matches. CDR1 and CDR2 (germline): WNHNN, SYGVQD (reference sequence). The CDR3 contains 15 residues. The CDR3 coding sequence is TGCGCCAGCAGTGCCGGGACAGGGGCCAAAAACATTCAGTACTTC. It translates to CASSAGTGAKNIQYF.

This clone was observed at least ten times. The rearrangement uses TRBV7-9 and TRBJ1-3; D not resolved. CDR3 length: 14 residues. With 0 bases removed from V and 4 bases from J, the gap between germline ends came to 7 bases. CDR1 is SEHNR, CDR2 FQNEAQ, per germline (reference sequence). CDR3 in DNA: TGTGCCAGCAGCTTAGCCATCCGGGGAAACACCATATATTTT. Translating it yields CASSLAIRGNTIYF.

The V and J genes are TRBV10-2 and TRBJ2-7, with 7 bases identical to TRBD2. This CDR3 region has 14 residues. Germline lookup yields CDR1 WSHSY and CDR2 SAAADI. V was pared by 6 bases and J by 2 bases, with 7 bases of the junction left unmatched. CDR3 coding DNA: TGCGCCAGCAGGGCCGGGACTACCGCCTACGAGCAGTACTTC. It specifies CASRAGTTAYEQYF.

The rearrangement links TRBV28 to TRBJ1-1; no reliable D call. The CDR3 loop spans 13 amino acids. Germline values: CDR1 MDHEN, CDR2 SYDVKM. The germline V and J ends were trimmed by 8 bases and 1 base, with 11 bases remaining between them. CDR3 amino acids: CASGNPRNTEAFF. The CDR3 DNA reads as TGTGCCAGCGGTAACCCCAGGAACACTGAAGCTTTCTTT.